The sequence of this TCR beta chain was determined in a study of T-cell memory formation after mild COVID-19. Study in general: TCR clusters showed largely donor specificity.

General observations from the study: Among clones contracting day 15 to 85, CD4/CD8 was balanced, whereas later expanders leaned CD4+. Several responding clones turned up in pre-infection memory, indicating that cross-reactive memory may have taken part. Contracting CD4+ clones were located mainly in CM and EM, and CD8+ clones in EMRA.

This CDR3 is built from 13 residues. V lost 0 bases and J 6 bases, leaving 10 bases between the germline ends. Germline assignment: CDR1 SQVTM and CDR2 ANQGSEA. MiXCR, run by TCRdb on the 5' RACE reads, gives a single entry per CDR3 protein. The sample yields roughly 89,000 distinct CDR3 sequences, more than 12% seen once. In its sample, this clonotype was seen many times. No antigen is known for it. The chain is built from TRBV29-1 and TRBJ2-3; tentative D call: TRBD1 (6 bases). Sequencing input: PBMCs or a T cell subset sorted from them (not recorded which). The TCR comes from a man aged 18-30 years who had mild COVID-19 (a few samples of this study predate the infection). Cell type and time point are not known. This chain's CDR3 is CSVEDGGSDTQYF. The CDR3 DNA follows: TGCAGCGTTGAAGATGGGGGCTCGGATACGCAGTATTTT.